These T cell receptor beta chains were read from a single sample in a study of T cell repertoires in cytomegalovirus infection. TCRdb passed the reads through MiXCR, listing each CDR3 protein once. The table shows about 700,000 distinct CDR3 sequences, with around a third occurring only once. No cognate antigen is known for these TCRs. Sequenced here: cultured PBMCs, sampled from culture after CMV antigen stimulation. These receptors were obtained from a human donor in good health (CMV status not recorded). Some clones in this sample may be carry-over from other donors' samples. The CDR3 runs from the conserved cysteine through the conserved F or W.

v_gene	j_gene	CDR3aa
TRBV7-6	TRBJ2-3	CASSLLGLAGRADTQYF
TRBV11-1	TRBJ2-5	CASSPGQVLETQYF
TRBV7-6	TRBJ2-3	CASSFWPSVGTDTQYF
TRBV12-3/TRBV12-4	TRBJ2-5	CASTTWGVQETQYF
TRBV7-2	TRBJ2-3	CASSSGGYFTQYF
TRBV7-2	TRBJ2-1	CASSFSTALNEQFF
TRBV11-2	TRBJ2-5	CASSVIPGWTSGGKETQYF
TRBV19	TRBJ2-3	CASSRDRGEVADTQYF
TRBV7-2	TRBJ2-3	CASSLVGAPSQYF
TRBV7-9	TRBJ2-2	CASSLWDRTRELFF
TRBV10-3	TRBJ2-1	CAISGTSGSLLSPAYNEQFF
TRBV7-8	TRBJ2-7	CASSLSTGTGTYEQYF
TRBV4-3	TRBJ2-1	CASSQGASESSYNEQFF